This TCR beta chain was captured by sequencing in a study of blood T cell repertoires in COVID-19. Study details: PBMCs, B-cell-depleted T cells, or T cells were the source of the cDNA or gDNA that made up the material.

Per the study methods: Amplification with reference gene primers provided the estimates of nucleated cell counts. The table came from immunoSEQ multiplex PCR; TCRdb's copy has only in-frame clones and leaves some out. V, J and clone size are those of that table, while D and trimming were read from the DNA. The sample holds 150,000 to 200,000 clones, around 92% seen once. The CDR3 is 13 amino acids. Germline CDR1 SGDLS, CDR2 YYNGEE. V lost 0 bases, J lost 5 bases, and 8 bases lay in between. V usage is TRBV9 and J usage is TRBJ2-5; D unresolved. This receptor was taken from a man aged 25 to 40 with COVID-19, enrolled during active disease. Sequenced: peripheral blood. CDR3 DNA sequence: TGTGCCAGCAGCGTAGGCCCCCGGGAGACCCAGTACTTC. This sequence encodes CASSVGPRETQYF.